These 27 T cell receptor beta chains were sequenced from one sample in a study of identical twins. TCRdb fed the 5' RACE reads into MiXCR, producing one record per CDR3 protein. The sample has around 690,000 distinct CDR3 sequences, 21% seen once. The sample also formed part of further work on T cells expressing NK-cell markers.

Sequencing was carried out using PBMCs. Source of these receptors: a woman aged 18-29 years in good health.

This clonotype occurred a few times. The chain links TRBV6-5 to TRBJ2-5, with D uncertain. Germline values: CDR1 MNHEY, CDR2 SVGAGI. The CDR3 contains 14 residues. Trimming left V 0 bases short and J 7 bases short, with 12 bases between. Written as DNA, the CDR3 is TGTGCCAGCAGTTACTCCCGGGCCGCCGGGACCCAGTACTTC. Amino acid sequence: CASSYSRAAGTQYF.

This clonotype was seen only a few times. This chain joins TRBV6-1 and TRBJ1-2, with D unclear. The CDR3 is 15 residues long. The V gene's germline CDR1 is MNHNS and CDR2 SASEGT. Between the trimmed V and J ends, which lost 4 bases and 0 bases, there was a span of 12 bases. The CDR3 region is CASSGVSVANYGYTF. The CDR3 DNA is TGTGCCAGCAGTGGGGTCTCGGTTGCTAACTATGGCTACACCTTC.

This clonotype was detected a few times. CDR3 in amino acids: CASSPSGGVETQYF. CDR3 nucleotides: TGTGCCAGCAGTCCTAGCGGGGGGGTAGAGACCCAGTACTTC. V and J are TRBV12-3 or TRBV12-4 and TRBJ2-5; 12 bases fit TRBD2. The CDR3 extends over 14 amino acids. V dropped 5 bases and J dropped 4; count of bases not matched to a gene: 2.

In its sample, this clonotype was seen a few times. In DNA, the CDR3 is TGTGCCAGCAGCTTAGGACATGTCTCTGGGGCCAACGTCCTGACTTTC. This sequence encodes CASSLGHVSGANVLTF. This chain uses TRBV5-6 with TRBJ2-6; tentative D call: TRBD1 (5 bases). Germline V gene data show CDR1 as SGHDT and CDR2 as YYEEEE. The V gene lost 2 bases and the J gene lost 0 bases, with 9 bases spanning the gap. The CDR3 spans 16 residues.

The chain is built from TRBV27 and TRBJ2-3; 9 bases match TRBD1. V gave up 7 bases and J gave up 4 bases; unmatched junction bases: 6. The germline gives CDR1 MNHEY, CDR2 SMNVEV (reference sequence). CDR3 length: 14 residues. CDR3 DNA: TGTGCCAGCACCGACAGGGGGTATTCAGATACGCAGTATTTT. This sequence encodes CASTDRGYSDTQYF.

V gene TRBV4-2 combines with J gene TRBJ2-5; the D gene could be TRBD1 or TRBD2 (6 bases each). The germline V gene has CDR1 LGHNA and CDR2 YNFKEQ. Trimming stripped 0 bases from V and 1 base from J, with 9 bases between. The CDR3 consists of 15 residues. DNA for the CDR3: TGTGCCAGCAGCCAAGAGGGGGGCATCCAAGAGACCCAGTACTTC. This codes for CASSQEGGIQETQYF.

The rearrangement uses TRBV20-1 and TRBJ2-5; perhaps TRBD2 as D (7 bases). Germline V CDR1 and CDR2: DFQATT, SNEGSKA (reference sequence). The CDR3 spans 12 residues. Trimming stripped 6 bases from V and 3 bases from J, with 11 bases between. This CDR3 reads CSAGGGEETQYF. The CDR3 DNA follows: TGCAGTGCCGGAGGGGGGGAAGAGACCCAGTACTTC.

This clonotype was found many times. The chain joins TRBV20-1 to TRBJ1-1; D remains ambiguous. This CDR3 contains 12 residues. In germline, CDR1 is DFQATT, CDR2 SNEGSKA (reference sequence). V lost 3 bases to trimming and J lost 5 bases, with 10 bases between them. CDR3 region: CSASLSGTEAFF. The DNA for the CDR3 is TGCAGTGCTAGCTTGTCCGGAACTGAAGCTTTCTTT.

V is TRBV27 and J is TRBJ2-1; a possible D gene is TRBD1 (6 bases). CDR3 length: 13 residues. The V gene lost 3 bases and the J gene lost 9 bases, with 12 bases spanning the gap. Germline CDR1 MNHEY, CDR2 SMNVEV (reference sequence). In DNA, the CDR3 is TGTGCCAGCAGTTTCCAGACAGGTTCTGAGCAGTTCTTC. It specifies CASSFQTGSEQFF.

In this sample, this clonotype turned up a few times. The CDR3 loop is CSAKPGTGNGYTF. DNA of the CDR3: TGCAGTGCTAAGCCCGGGACTGGAAATGGCTACACCTTC. The gene calls are TRBV20-1 and TRBJ1-2, with D possibly being TRBD1 (5 bases). Trimming took off 4 bases at V and 6 bases at J, with 15 bases between the two ends. Per the germline V gene, CDR1 is DFQATT and CDR2 is SNEGSKA (reference sequence). This CDR3 spans 13 amino acids.

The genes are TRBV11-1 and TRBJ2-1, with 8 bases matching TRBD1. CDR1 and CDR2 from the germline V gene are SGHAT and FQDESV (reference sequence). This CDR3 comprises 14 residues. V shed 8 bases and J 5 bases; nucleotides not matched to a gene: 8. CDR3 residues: CASHRGFPHNEQFF. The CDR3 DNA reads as TGTGCCAGCCACAGGGGGTTCCCCCACAATGAGCAGTTCTTC.

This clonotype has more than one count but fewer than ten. This chain's CDR3 is CASSQGTGGPNLSYEQYF. The CDR3 DNA follows: TGTGCCAGCAGCCAAGGAACAGGGGGCCCTAACCTCTCCTACGAGCAGTACTTC. J is TRBJ2-7 and V is TRBV9, with TRBD1 matching over 9 bases. Germline V gives CDR1 SGDLS, CDR2 YYNGEE. There are 18 residues in the CDR3. Losses at the gene ends were 4 bases for V and 0 bases for J; bases not matched to a gene: 14.

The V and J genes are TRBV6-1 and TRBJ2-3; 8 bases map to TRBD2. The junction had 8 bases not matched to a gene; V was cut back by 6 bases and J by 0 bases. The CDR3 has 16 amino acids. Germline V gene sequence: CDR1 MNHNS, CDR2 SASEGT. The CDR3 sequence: CASSPLAGPSTDTQYF. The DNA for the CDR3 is TGTGCCAGCAGCCCATTAGCGGGGCCTAGCACAGATACGCAGTATTTT.

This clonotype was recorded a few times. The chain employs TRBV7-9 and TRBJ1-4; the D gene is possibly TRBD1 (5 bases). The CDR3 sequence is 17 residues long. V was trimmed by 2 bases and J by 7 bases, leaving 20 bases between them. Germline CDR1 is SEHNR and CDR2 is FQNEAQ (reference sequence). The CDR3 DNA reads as TGTGCCAGCAGCTTAACCGGGACCACCGGCGGGGCTGAAAAACTGTTTTTT. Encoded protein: CASSLTGTTGGAEKLFF.

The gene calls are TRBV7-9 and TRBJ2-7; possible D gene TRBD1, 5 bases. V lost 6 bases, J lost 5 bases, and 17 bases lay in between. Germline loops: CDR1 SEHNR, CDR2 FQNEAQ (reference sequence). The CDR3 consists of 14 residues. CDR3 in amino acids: CASSLGQGGHEQYF. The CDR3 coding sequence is TGTGCCAGCAGTTTGGGGCAGGGCGGCCACGAGCAGTACTTC. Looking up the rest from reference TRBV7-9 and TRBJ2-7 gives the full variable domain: DTGVSQNPRHKITKRGQNVTFRCDPISEHNRLYWYRQTLGQGPEFLTYFQNEAQLEKSRLLSDRFSAERPKGSFSTLEIQRTEQGDSAMYLCASSLGQGGHEQYFGPGTRLTVT.

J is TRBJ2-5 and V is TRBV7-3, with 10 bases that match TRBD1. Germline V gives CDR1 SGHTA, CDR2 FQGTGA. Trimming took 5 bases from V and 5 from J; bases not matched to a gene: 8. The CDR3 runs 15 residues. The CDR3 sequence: CASSVGTGVGETQYF. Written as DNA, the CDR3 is TGTGCCAGCAGCGTCGGGACAGGGGTAGGGGAGACCCAGTACTTC.

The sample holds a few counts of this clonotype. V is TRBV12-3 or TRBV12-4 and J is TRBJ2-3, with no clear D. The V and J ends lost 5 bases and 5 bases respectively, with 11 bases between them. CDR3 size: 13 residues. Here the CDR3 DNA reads TGTGCCAGCAGTCCTCAGACCAGAGATACGCAGTATTTT. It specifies CASSPQTRDTQYF.

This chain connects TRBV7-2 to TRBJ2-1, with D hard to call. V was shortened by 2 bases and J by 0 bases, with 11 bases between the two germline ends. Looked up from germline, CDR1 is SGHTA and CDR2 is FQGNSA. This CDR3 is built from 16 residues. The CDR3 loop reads CASSLLGGISYNEQFF. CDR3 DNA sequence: TGTGCCAGCAGCTTATTAGGCGGAATCTCCTACAATGAGCAGTTCTTC.

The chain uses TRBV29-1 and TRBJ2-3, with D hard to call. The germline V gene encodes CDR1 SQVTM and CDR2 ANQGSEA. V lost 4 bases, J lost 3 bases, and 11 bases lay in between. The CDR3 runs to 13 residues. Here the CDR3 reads CSVGKGSTDTQYF. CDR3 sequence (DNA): TGCAGCGTTGGGAAGGGATCAACAGATACGCAGTATTTT.

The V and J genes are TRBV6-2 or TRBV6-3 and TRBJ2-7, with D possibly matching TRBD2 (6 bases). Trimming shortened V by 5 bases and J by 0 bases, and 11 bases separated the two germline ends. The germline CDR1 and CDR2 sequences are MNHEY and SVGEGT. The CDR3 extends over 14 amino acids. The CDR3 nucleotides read TGTGCCAGCAGTCGTCTGGGGGGCTCCTACGAGCAGTACTTC. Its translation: CASSRLGGSYEQYF.

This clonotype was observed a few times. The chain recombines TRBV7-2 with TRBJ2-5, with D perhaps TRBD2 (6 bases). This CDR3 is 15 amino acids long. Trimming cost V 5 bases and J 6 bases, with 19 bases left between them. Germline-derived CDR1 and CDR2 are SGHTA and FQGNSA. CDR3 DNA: TGTGCCAGCAGCCCAGCGGGTTGGCGGGGACAGACCCAGTACTTC. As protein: CASSPAGWRGQTQYF.

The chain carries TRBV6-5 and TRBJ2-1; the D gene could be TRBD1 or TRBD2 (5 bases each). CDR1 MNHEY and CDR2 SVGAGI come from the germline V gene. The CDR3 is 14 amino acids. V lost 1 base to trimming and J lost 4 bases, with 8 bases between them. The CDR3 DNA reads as TGTGCCAGCAGTTACTTGGGACCTTACAATGAGCAGTTCTTC. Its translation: CASSYLGPYNEQFF.

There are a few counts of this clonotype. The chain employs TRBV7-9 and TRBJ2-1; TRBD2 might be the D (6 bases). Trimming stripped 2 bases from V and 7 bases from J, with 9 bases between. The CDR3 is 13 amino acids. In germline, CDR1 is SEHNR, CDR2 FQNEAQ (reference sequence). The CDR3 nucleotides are TGTGCCAGCAGCTTACGCGGGGAGAATGAGCAGTTCTTC. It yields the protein CASSLRGENEQFF.

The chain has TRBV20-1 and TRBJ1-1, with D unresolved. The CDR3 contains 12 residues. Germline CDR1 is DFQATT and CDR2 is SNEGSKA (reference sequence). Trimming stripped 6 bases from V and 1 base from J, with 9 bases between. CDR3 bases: TGCAGTGCCCCTAGGGAGAACACTGAAGCTTTCTTT. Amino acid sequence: CSAPRENTEAFF.

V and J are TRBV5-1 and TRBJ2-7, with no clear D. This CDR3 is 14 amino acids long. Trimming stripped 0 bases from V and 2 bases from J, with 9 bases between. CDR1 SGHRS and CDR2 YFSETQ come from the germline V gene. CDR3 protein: CASSLEYQTYEQYF. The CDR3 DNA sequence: TGCGCCAGCAGCTTGGAATACCAAACCTACGAGCAGTACTTC.

The CDR3, as DNA: TGCGCCAGCAGCCAAGGGGCGGGTGCAGATACGCAGTATTTT. It codes for CASSQGAGADTQYF. This rearrangement joins TRBV4-3 to TRBJ2-3; a possible D gene is TRBD2 (5 bases). The CDR3 length is 14 residues. The V end lost 1 base, the J end lost 4 bases, and 9 bases lay between the germline ends. Germline V lookup: CDR1 LGHNA, CDR2 YSLEER.

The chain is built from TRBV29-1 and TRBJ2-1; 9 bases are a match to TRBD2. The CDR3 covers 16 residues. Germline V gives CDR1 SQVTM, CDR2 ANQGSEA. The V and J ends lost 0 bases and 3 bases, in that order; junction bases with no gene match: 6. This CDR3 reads CSVEDGREGRYNEQFF. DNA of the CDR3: TGCAGCGTTGAAGACGGGCGGGAGGGCCGCTACAATGAGCAGTTCTTC.